This entry describes one TCR beta chain. What antigen it recognizes has not been identified. No much larger clonotype is one base removed from it; base qualities were not supplied. The library relied on the immunoSEQ multiplex PCR assay. This immuneACCESS table, as held by TCRdb, lists in-frame sequences with V and J called but not all clones. Of the missing ones, under half trace to an unresolved V gene in checked studies; the others have no known cause. The sample profile shows about 40,000 clones; about 77% of them were found once. The ten largest make up around a tenth of the sample. Focal radiation therapy combined with CTLA-4 blockade (ipilimumab) was tested in patients with chemo-refractory metastatic non-small-cell lung cancer. A distance of 13 bases separates the germline ends of V and J, which lose 0 bases and 8 bases respectively. CDR1 LNHNV and CDR2 YYDKDF were looked up in the germline V gene (reference sequence). From its cysteine to its phenylalanine, the CDR3 spans 14 amino acids. This entry keeps only the CDR3 DNA: 42 bases, framed from base 1.

These data belong to a study of radiotherapy plus CTLA-4 blockade in lung cancer (dated by TCRdb to 2016 to 2018). The study in broad terms: Among enrolled patients, roughly 18% had an objective response and about 30% reached disease control.

Results the study describes overall, beyond this receptor: The strongest predictors of response, as reported, were early dynamic changes in blood T cell clones along with a rise in serum interferon-beta after radiation. After treatment with radiotherapy and ipilimumab, TCR clones that came from tumors expanded in the peripheral blood.

The chain was built from TRBV15 and TRBJ1-2, with the D gene not clear enough to name. Sequenced material: peripheral blood, taken from a patient treated with radiotherapy plus ipilimumab. The sequence derives from a human donor with non-small cell lung cancer who had stable disease on radiotherapy plus ipilimumab. The CDR3 has the sequence CATSRDRYVWGYTF. The DNA reads as follows: TGTGCCACCAGCAGAGACCGGTATGTCTGGGGCTACACCTTC.